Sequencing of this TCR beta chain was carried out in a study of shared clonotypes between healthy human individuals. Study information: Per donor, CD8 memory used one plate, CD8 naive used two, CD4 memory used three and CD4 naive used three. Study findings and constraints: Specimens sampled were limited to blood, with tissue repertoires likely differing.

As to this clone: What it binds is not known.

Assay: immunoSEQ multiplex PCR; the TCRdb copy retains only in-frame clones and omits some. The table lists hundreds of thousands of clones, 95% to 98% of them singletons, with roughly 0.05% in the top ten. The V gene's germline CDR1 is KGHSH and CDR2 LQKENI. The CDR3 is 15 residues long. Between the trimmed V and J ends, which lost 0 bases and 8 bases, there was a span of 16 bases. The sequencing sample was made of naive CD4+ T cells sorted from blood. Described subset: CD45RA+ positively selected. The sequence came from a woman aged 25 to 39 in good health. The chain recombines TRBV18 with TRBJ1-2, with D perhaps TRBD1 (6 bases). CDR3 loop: CASSPPETGSLGYTF. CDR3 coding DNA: TGTGCCAGCTCACCACCGGAAACAGGGAGTTTGGGCTACACCTTC.